One sample yielded the 21 T cell receptor beta chains listed below, sequenced in a study of blood T cell repertoires in COVID-19 (dated by TCRdb to 2018 to 2021). Library prep was done by the immunoSEQ multiplex PCR assay. The clones in this table, taken by TCRdb from immuneACCESS, are in-frame only. Not every clone is retained; where verified, under half of the shortfall comes from an unresolved V gene, and the cause of the rest is unknown. The sample table contains roughly 290,000 clones; only one count was recorded for around 85% of them. In total, the top ten clones hold over 3.5% of the sample. Sequenced material: peripheral blood. Source of these receptors: a woman in her fifties or sixties with active or convalescent COVID-19.

The V and J genes are TRBV24-1 and TRBJ2-3, with TRBD2 matching over 11 bases. Germline V gene sequence: CDR1 KGHDR, CDR2 SFDVKD. The CDR3 length is 16 residues. The trim removed 7 bases at V and 3 bases at J, leaving 8 bases unmatched. As DNA, the CDR3 is TGTGCCACCAGCGATAGCGGGAGGGCTGGTACAGATACGCAGTATTTT. This codes for CATSDSGRAGTDTQYF.

The V and J genes are TRBV7-2 and TRBJ2-1; D is ambiguous. Looked up from germline, CDR1 is SGHTA and CDR2 is FQGNSA. The length of the CDR3 is 13 residues. Trimming took 5 bases from V and 2 from J, leaving 7 bases between them. CDR3 coding DNA: TGTGCCAGCAGCCCCGCAGCCTACAATGAGCAGTTCTTC. Its protein is CASSPAAYNEQFF.

The V call is TRBV28, the J call TRBJ1-5, with D possibly matching TRBD1 (5 bases). Germline assignment: CDR1 MDHEN and CDR2 SYDVKM. Trimming removed 6 bases from V and 3 bases from J, with 27 bases in between. This CDR3 region has 19 residues. The CDR3 DNA reads TGTGCCAGCAGCCTCCCTTGGATTGCGGGACGGACACACAATCAGCCCCAGCATTTT. It specifies CASSLPWIAGRTHNQPQHF.

The rearrangement joins TRBV7-8 to TRBJ1-6, with D hard to call. Trimming removed 7 bases from V and 6 bases from J, with 22 bases in between. The CDR3 runs to 17 residues. Per the germline V gene, CDR1 is SGHVS and CDR2 is FQNEAQ. CDR3 in DNA: TGTGCCAGCAAACCCGGTCGCGGGAAAGAGATTAATTCACCCCTCCACTTT. Translated: CASKPGRGKEINSPLHF.

V gene TRBV7-9 combines with J gene TRBJ1-3, with a weak D call TRBD1 (5 bases). This CDR3 has 15 amino acids. Germline CDR1 is SEHNR and CDR2 is FQNEAQ (reference sequence). V lost 4 bases to trimming and J lost 0 bases, with 10 bases between them. The CDR3 here is CASSSDIASGNTIYF. The DNA of the CDR3 is TGTGCCAGCAGCTCGGACATCGCCTCTGGAAACACCATATATTTT.

The J gene is TRBJ1-5, the V gene TRBV19, with 8 bases fitting TRBD1. The V gene end was trimmed by 1 base and the J gene end by 0 bases; junction bases not matched to a gene: 14. The CDR3 covers 20 residues. The germline CDR1 and CDR2 sequences are LNHDA and SQIVND (reference sequence). For the CDR3, the DNA is TGTGCCAGTAGTATAGTGGGACAGGCCCTTACTAGATATAGCAATCAGCCCCAGCATTTT. This encodes CASSIVGQALTRYSNQPQHF.

This clone occurred once. This chain uses TRBV16 with TRBJ1-6; D not resolved. Trimming pared 2 bases from V and 10 bases from J, leaving 15 bases between. The CDR3 loop spans 15 amino acids. Looked up from germline, CDR1 is KGHSY and CDR2 is FQNENV. The chain's CDR3 is CASSQLYSLQSPLHF. The CDR3 DNA follows: TGTGCCAGCAGCCAACTGTACAGTCTACAGTCACCCCTCCACTTT.

The chain carries TRBV5-1 and TRBJ2-3; the D gene is possibly TRBD1 (5 bases). Trimming cost V 0 bases and J 5 bases, with 13 bases left between them. CDR3 size: 15 residues. The germline CDR1 and CDR2 sequences are SGHRS and YFSETQ. The CDR3 sequence is CASSLANTQVDTQYF. The CDR3 coding sequence is TGCGCCAGCAGCTTGGCCAATACACAGGTAGATACGCAGTATTTT.

The rearrangement joins TRBV7-2 to TRBJ2-3; the match to TRBD2 covers 8 bases. Germline lookup yields CDR1 SGHTA and CDR2 FQGNSA. V trimming: 7 bases; J trimming: 1 base; junction bases outside the gene matches: 7. The CDR3 extends over 15 amino acids. This CDR3 is CASTIGGAGTDTQYF. In nucleotides, the CDR3 is TGTGCCAGCACAATCGGGGGGGCAGGCACAGATACGCAGTATTTT.

V is TRBV28 and J is TRBJ2-6, with D possibly being TRBD2 (5 bases). The CDR3 is 14 amino acids. Germline values: CDR1 MDHEN, CDR2 SYDVKM. V shed 2 bases and J shed 9 bases, with 11 bases lying between them. DNA for the CDR3: TGTGCCAGCAGTTTAAGGGCGGGCGGCAACGTCCTGACTTTC. It yields the protein CASSLRAGGNVLTF.

The rearrangement joins TRBV7-8 to TRBJ2-5; TRBD2 agrees at 7 bases. Germline CDR1 and CDR2: SGHVS and FQNEAQ. This CDR3 comprises 17 residues. Unmatched junction bases numbered 21, after V lost 5 bases and J lost 9 bases. The CDR3 nucleotides are TGTGCCAGCAGCCGTTCCCTCTTTCAGCGGGATGGGGTGGCCCAGTACTTC. Translating it yields CASSRSLFQRDGVAQYF.

This chain uses TRBV7-9 with TRBJ1-2, with TRBD1 identical over 7 bases. CDR1 is SEHNR and CDR2 is FQNEAQ in the germline V gene (reference sequence). CDR3 length equals 13 residues. J lost 6 bases, V lost 4 bases, and 5 bases had no gene match. The DNA of the CDR3 is TGTGCCAGCAGCTCTGGGGACAGCCATGGCTACACCTTC. It is translated as CASSSGDSHGYTF. Filled out from reference TRBV7-9 and TRBJ1-2, the complete variable domain reads DTGVSQNPRHKITKRGQNVTFRCDPISEHNRLYWYRQTLGQGPEFLTYFQNEAQLEKSRLLSDRFSAERPKGSFSTLEIQRTEQGDSAMYLCASSSGDSHGYTFGSGTRLTVV.

In its sample, this clone was seen once. V usage is TRBV5-6 and J usage is TRBJ2-1; 13 bases agree with TRBD2. This CDR3 is built from 16 residues. Germline V gene data show CDR1 as SGHDT and CDR2 as YYEEEE. Trimming cost V 3 bases and J 7 bases; bases outside gene matches: 7. The CDR3 DNA is TGTGCCAGCAGCTCGATGACTAGCGGGAGGATAAATGAGCAGTTCTTC. Protein product: CASSSMTSGRINEQFF.

The gene calls are TRBV18 and TRBJ2-7, with D maybe TRBD2 (6 bases). The length of the CDR3 is 15 residues. V was clipped by 3 bases and J by 2 bases, with 14 bases between them. Germline V gene sequence: CDR1 KGHSH, CDR2 LQKENI. The CDR3 region has the DNA TGTGCCAGCTCACCGGCGGGGAGACACACCTACGAGCAGTACTTC. It specifies CASSPAGRHTYEQYF.

Concerning this clone itself: The junction shows a germline mismatch at one end, possibly a read error. The J gene is TRBJ1-1, the V gene TRBV5-1, with a tentative D call TRBD1 (5 bases). The CDR3 runs to 16 residues. In germline, CDR1 is SGHRS, CDR2 YFSETQ. The CDR3 DNA is TGCGCCAGCAGCTTGGCAGTCGGGGCGGGGAACGCTGAAGCTTTCTTT. Protein: CASSLAVGAGNAEAFF.

The chain combines TRBV19 with TRBJ2-7; possibly TRBD1 for D (6 bases). Per the germline V gene, CDR1 is LNHDA and CDR2 is SQIVND (reference sequence). The length of the CDR3 is 14 residues. V lost 2 bases, J lost 4 bases, and 12 bases lay in between. CDR3 bases: TGTGCCAGTAGTATACAGGGGCGATCTTACGAGCAGTACTTC. Translation: CASSIQGRSYEQYF.

V gene TRBV24-1 combines with J gene TRBJ2-1; TRBD2 might be the D (6 bases). Germline lookup yields CDR1 KGHDR and CDR2 SFDVKD. Trimming took 2 bases from V and 0 from J, leaving 10 bases between them. The CDR3 length is 16 residues. The CDR3 protein is CATSDSSVYSYNEQFF. The CDR3 region has the DNA TGTGCCACCAGTGATTCTAGCGTATACTCCTACAATGAGCAGTTCTTC.

The rearrangement joins TRBV6-4 to TRBJ1-6, with 7 bases fitting TRBD1. The V segment lost 6 bases and the J segment 8 bases; nucleotides outside the gene matches: 10. CDR3 size: 15 residues. The germline V gene has CDR1 MRHNA and CDR2 SNTAGT. CDR3 sequence: CASRPRQGVDSPLHF. CDR3 sequence (DNA): TGTGCCAGCAGGCCGCGACAGGGCGTCGATTCACCCCTCCACTTT.

The V gene is TRBV2, the J gene TRBJ2-2; TRBD1 agrees at 8 bases. The CDR3 loop spans 14 amino acids. Germline V gives CDR1 SNHLY, CDR2 FYNNEI. CDR3 nucleotide sequence: TGTGCTCTCAGGGGGCAGTCGAACACCGGGGAGCTGTTTTTT. As protein: CALRGQSNTGELFF.

V usage is TRBV19 and J usage is TRBJ1-2; a weak D match, TRBD1 (6 bases). Germline V gene sequence: CDR1 LNHDA, CDR2 SQIVND (reference sequence). This CDR3 has 15 amino acids. The ends were cut back, 5 bases at V and 2 bases at J, with 15 bases in the middle. The CDR3 region is CASSAATGTNYGYTF. In DNA form, the CDR3 reads TGTGCCAGTAGTGCCGCCACAGGGACCAACTATGGCTACACCTTC.

The CDR3 DNA reads TGTGCCAGCTCACCAGGGCAGCCTAGGGGGACCCAGTACTTC. This encodes CASSPGQPRGTQYF. The genes are TRBV18 and TRBJ2-5; the D gene is possibly TRBD1 (5 bases). This CDR3 region has 14 residues. V lost 2 bases and J lost 7, with 14 bases in between. Germline lookup yields CDR1 KGHSH and CDR2 LQKENI.